What follows is one T cell receptor beta chain and its context. Its specificity is not known. Carrying UMI labels, the TRB cDNA libraries were prepared through 5' RACE. TCRdb re-called the 5' RACE reads, yielding one record per CDR3 amino acid sequence without DNA. The listing contains 70,000 to 100,000 distinct CDR3 sequences. This CDR3 is built from 13 residues. The V gene's germline CDR1 is SQVTM and CDR2 ANQGSEA. The data originate from a study of CXCR3-negative and CXCR3-positive naive CD8 T cells. Study-wide results and caveats: In both naive subsets diversity was comparably high, whereas memory CD8+ cells showed much lower diversity. When CXCR3-positive naive cells were set against CXCR3-negative naive cells, the former had more hydrophobic TRB CDR3s. The TRBV-TRBJ usage of naive CXCR3-negative and CXCR3-positive cells was similar, but that of memory cells differed.

Naive CD8+ T cells displayed a CD45RO-CCR7+CD27+CD95- phenotype. Sequencing was done on a sample of naive CXCR3- CD8+ T cells from blood. Described subset: CD45RO-CCR7+CD27+CD95- naive CD8+ T cells lacking CXCR3 (TNR3-). This sequence was found in a human donor in good health. Some clones in this sample may be carry-over from other donors' samples. This chain connects TRBV29-1 to TRBJ1-1. The CDR3: CSVEAEMNTEAFF.